These 16 T cell receptor beta chains share one sample of origin, sequenced in a study of OX40 agonist ivuxolimab in advanced cancers. The assay was immunoSEQ multiplex PCR, and TCRdb's table has in-frame clones only and misses some. Of about 72,000 clones in the sample, roughly four fifths were seen once. Sequences were derived from CD4+ or CD8+ T cells sorted from blood, sampled in a trial of the OX40 agonist ivuxolimab. Every receptor here comes from an adult with an advanced solid tumor such as melanoma, head and neck, liver or kidney cancer.

This chain joins TRBV7-2 and TRBJ2-7; D is ambiguous. Trimming stripped 5 bases from V and 4 bases from J, with 6 bases between. Germline lookup yields CDR1 SGHTA and CDR2 FQGNSA. CDR3 length: 11 residues. CDR3 in amino acids: CASSVGYEQYF. The CDR3 DNA reads TGTGCCAGCAGCGTCGGGTACGAGCAGTACTTC.

The V gene is TRBV7-2, the J gene TRBJ2-3; 8 bases fit TRBD2. This CDR3 has 13 residues. Looked up from germline, CDR1 is SGHTA and CDR2 is FQGNSA. Trimming cost V 6 bases and J 7 bases; bases outside gene matches: 6. CDR3 in amino acids: CASSRLAGNTQYF. In DNA form, the CDR3 reads TGTGCCAGCAGTCGGCTAGCGGGTAATACGCAGTATTTT.

This clone was found once. The V call is TRBV5-1, the J call TRBJ1-3, with D hard to call. This CDR3 has 15 residues. The germline V gene has CDR1 SGHRS and CDR2 YFSETQ. Trimming took off 0 bases at V and 0 bases at J, with 7 bases between the two ends. In DNA, the CDR3 is TGCGCCAGCAGCTTGGGGCCAGGCTCTGGAAACACCATATATTTT. Residues: CASSLGPGSGNTIYF.

The rearrangement uses TRBV5-6 and TRBJ2-3, with D maybe TRBD1 (6 bases). The CDR3 is 15 residues long. Deletions cut 6 bases from V and 0 bases from J, with 14 bases between. From germline, CDR1 is SGHDT and CDR2 YYEEEE. The CDR3 bases are TGTGCCAGCAACCTCGGACAGACTAGCACAGATACGCAGTATTTT. Translation gives CASNLGQTSTDTQYF.

The chain is built from TRBV5-4 and TRBJ2-7, with D possibly matching TRBD1 (6 bases). Germline-derived CDR1 and CDR2 are SGHNT and YYREEE (reference sequence). The CDR3 spans 15 residues. V lost 3 bases, J lost 3 bases, and 16 bases lay in between. The CDR3 DNA sequence: TGTGCCAGCAGCTGGTCACAGGGTTTGGACTACGAGCAGTACTTC. Encoded protein: CASSWSQGLDYEQYF.

V gene TRBV5-1 combines with J gene TRBJ2-1, with 8 bases identical to TRBD1. V was pared by 0 bases and J by 10 bases, with 6 bases of the junction left unmatched. CDR1 and CDR2 (germline): SGHRS, YFSETQ. CDR3 size: 14 residues. CDR3 protein: CASSLGQGLGEQFF. The CDR3 nucleotides are TGCGCCAGCAGCTTGGGACAGGGGTTGGGGGAGCAGTTCTTC.

This clone was detected only a few times. The V and J genes are TRBV4-3 and TRBJ2-2, with 11 nucleotides matching TRBD2. The germline CDR1 and CDR2 sequences are LGHNA and YSLEER. The CDR3 spans 16 residues. V gave up 5 bases and J gave up 3 bases; unmatched junction bases: 5. The CDR3 nucleotides read TGCGCCAGCAGCGGTGAACTAGCGGGAGACACCGGGGAGCTGTTTTTT. Translation: CASSGELAGDTGELFF.

This clone was found a few times. The chain is built from TRBV27 and TRBJ2-3; 8 nucleotides agree with TRBD2. The J segment lost 0 bases and the V segment lost 0 bases, leaving 5 bases of the junction unmatched. CDR3 size: 17 residues. Per germline, CDR1 MNHEY and CDR2 SMNVEV (reference sequence). This CDR3 is CASSLSEAGVSTDTQYF. As DNA, the CDR3 is TGTGCCAGCAGTTTATCGGAAGCGGGGGTGAGCACAGATACGCAGTATTTT.

Comment on this clone: Other DNA sequences within the sample encode an identical CDR3. This chain uses TRBV5-1 with TRBJ1-3, with D hard to call. With 2 bases removed from V and 3 bases from J, the gap between germline ends came to 9 bases. From germline, CDR1 is SGHRS and CDR2 YFSETQ. This CDR3 spans 14 amino acids. The CDR3 here is CASSLAGYGNTIYF. CDR3 sequence (DNA): TGCGCCAGCAGCTTAGCGGGGTATGGAAACACCATATATTTT.

The CDR3 sequence: CASRARNEQFF. The CDR3 DNA is TGTGCCAGCAGGGCTAGGAATGAGCAGTTCTTC. The V and J genes are TRBV6-5 and TRBJ2-1; D gene uncertain. Germline loops: CDR1 MNHEY, CDR2 SVGAGI. The V end lost 6 bases, the J end lost 7 bases, and 7 bases lay between the germline ends. CDR3 size: 11 residues.

This chain joins TRBV28 and TRBJ2-5; 7 nucleotides line up with TRBD2. Losses at the gene ends were 6 bases for V and 4 bases for J; bases not matched to a gene: 8. Per germline, CDR1 MDHEN and CDR2 SYDVKM. This CDR3 has 14 amino acids. The CDR3 here is CASSSDGEGETQYF. The CDR3 DNA sequence: TGTGCCAGCAGCTCCGACGGGGAGGGAGAGACCCAGTACTTC.

The V call is TRBV19, the J call TRBJ2-5; a weak D match, TRBD2 (6 bases). This CDR3 spans 15 amino acids. V was cut by 2 bases and J by 1 base, with 11 bases left in between. CDR1 and CDR2 (germline): LNHDA, SQIVND (reference sequence). The CDR3, as DNA: TGTGCCAGTAGTATAATCGGGAGCCCCCAAGAGACCCAGTACTTC. Amino acid sequence: CASSIIGSPQETQYF.

CDR3 nucleotide sequence: TGTGCCAGCAGTCAAAGTTCGACAGGGGCATTTTTCCGCCGGACTGAAGCTTTCTTT. Protein: CASSQSSTGAFFRRTEAFF. This chain uses TRBV27 with TRBJ1-1, with 8 positions matching TRBD1. The trim removed 5 bases at V and 5 bases at J, leaving 22 bases unmatched. CDR3 size: 19 residues. Germline V lookup: CDR1 MNHEY, CDR2 SMNVEV (reference sequence).

This clone is a singleton in its sample. V is TRBV5-1 and J is TRBJ2-7, with TRBD2 identical over 7 bases. V dropped 3 bases and J dropped 1; count of bases not matched to a gene: 10. CDR3 size: 16 residues. Germline CDR1 SGHRS, CDR2 YFSETQ. DNA for the CDR3: TGCGCCAGCAGCTCCGACCGGGACTACCGTTCCTACGAGCAGTACTTC. This sequence encodes CASSSDRDYRSYEQYF. Drawing the rest from reference TRBV5-1 and TRBJ2-7, the complete variable domain is KAGVTQTPRYLIKTRGQQVTLSCSPISGHRSVSWYQQTPGQGLQFLFEYFSETQRNKGNFPGRFSGRQFSNSRSEMNVSTLELGDSALYLCASSSDRDYRSYEQYFGPGTRLTVT.

Written as DNA, the CDR3 is TGCGCCAGCAGCCAAGACCCGGAGCGGTACGAGCAGTACTTC. It translates to CASSQDPERYEQYF. The rearrangement links TRBV4-1 to TRBJ2-7; a weak D match, TRBD2 (5 bases). Trimming shortened V by 0 bases and J by 4 bases, and 10 bases separated the two germline ends. CDR1 is MGHRA, CDR2 YSYEKL, per germline. This CDR3 region has 14 residues.

V usage is TRBV5-6 and J usage is TRBJ1-2, with 7 bases fitting TRBD1. V was pared by 4 bases and J by 4 bases, with 4 bases of the junction left unmatched. The CDR3 is made up of 13 amino acids. Looked up from germline, CDR1 is SGHDT and CDR2 is YYEEEE. CDR3 in DNA: TGTGCCAGCAGCGGGGGACAGTTCTATGGCTACACCTTC. Translating it yields CASSGGQFYGYTF.